Listed here are 27 T cell receptor beta chains from one sample, sequenced in a study of T cells in Graves' hyperthyroidism and ophthalmopathy. RNA transcripts were the template for amplifying TCR beta CDR3 regions. The TCR CDR3 was amplified in a first-round RT-PCR using the HTBI primer set. TCRdb analysed the multiplex PCR reads with MiXCR anew, one entry per CDR3 protein. The data contain about 250,000 distinct CDR3 sequences, approximately 23% of them singletons. Input material: blood. The receptors shown here come from a woman between 35 and 50 years old with Graves' ophthalmopathy.

This chain links TRBV24-1 with TRBJ1-1; D not resolved. V lost 1 base, J lost 0 bases, and 5 bases lay in between. CDR3 length equals 14 residues. Germline V gene sequence: CDR1 KGHDR, CDR2 SFDVKD. CDR3 sequence: CATSDFSVNTEAFF. The DNA of the CDR3 is TGTGCCACCAGTGATTTCTCAGTGAACACTGAAGCTTTCTTT.

This clonotype has at least ten counts. V gene TRBV10-2 combines with J gene TRBJ1-2; 7 bases map to TRBD1. The V gene end was trimmed by 0 bases and the J gene end by 8 bases; junction bases not matched to a gene: 6. Germline CDR1 reads WSHSY; CDR2 reads SAAADI. The length of the CDR3 is 14 residues. The CDR3 DNA sequence: TGCGCCAGCAGTGAGTCGGAGGGGGCTGGAGGCTACACCTTC. Its translation is CASSESEGAGGYTF.

The CDR3 spells CASSPSQGTQAFF. The CDR3 DNA sequence: TGTGCCAGCTCACCCTCCCAGGGGACTCAAGCTTTCTTT. The chain couples TRBV18 to TRBJ1-1; D is possibly TRBD1 (6 bases). The CDR3 runs 13 residues. Germline V gives CDR1 KGHSH, CDR2 LQKENI. The V end was cut by 3 bases, the J end by 9 bases, with 14 bases between.

The V call is TRBV7-9, the J call TRBJ2-7; no clear D gene. From germline, CDR1 is SEHNR and CDR2 FQNEAQ (reference sequence). CDR3 size: 14 residues. The V end was cut by 11 bases, the J end by 0 bases, with 17 bases between. The CDR3 DNA reads as TGTGCCTCCAGCTGGAGCTACGGCTCCTACGAGCAGTACTTC. Its translation is CASSWSYGSYEQYF.

The sample holds many counts of this clonotype. This sequence joins TRBV15 and TRBJ2-5; TRBD1 agrees at 7 bases. The CDR3 covers 15 residues. The V gene's germline CDR1 is LNHNV and CDR2 YYDKDF (reference sequence). V shed 3 bases and J 5 bases; nucleotides not matched to a gene: 9. The CDR3 sequence is CATSRATGVGETQYF. The CDR3 bases are TGTGCCACCAGCAGGGCAACAGGGGTTGGGGAGACCCAGTACTTC.

There are many counts of this clonotype. The rearrangement links TRBV12-3 or TRBV12-4 to TRBJ2-4; weak D call: TRBD1 (6 bases). This CDR3 has 13 amino acids. V was cut by 3 bases and J by 7 bases, with 10 bases left in between. The CDR3 nucleotides are TGTGCCAGCAGTTTCTTAGACAGGAACATTCAGTACTTC. Its translation: CASSFLDRNIQYF.

The J gene is TRBJ2-2, the V gene TRBV6-2 or TRBV6-3, with 7 bases identical to TRBD1. The CDR3 covers 14 residues. J lost 7 bases, V lost 6 bases, and 8 bases had no gene match. Looked up from germline, CDR1 is MNHEY and CDR2 is SVGEGT. The chain's CDR3 is CASSETGWSGELFF. For the CDR3, the DNA is TGTGCCAGCAGCGAGACAGGGTGGAGCGGGGAGCTGTTTTTT.

This clonotype was seen ten or more times. The chain couples TRBV30 to TRBJ2-2, with 7 bases lining up with TRBD2. In germline, CDR1 is GTSNPN, CDR2 SVGIG (reference sequence). J was trimmed by 0 bases and V by 0 bases; bases with no gene match: 7. This CDR3 has 17 amino acids. The CDR3 loop reads CAWSVMSGGTNTGELFF. The CDR3 DNA is TGTGCCTGGAGTGTGATGTCCGGGGGGACGAACACCGGGGAGCTGTTTTTT.

This clonotype was observed at least ten times. The chain carries TRBV30 and TRBJ1-5; a possible D gene is TRBD1 (5 bases). Germline-derived CDR1 and CDR2 are GTSNPN and SVGIG (reference sequence). The CDR3 is 14 amino acids. The germline V and J ends were trimmed by 4 bases and 4 bases, with 14 bases remaining between them. The CDR3, as DNA: TGTGCCTGGAAGAGGGACGGTGGAAATCAGCCCCAGCATTTT. This codes for CAWKRDGGNQPQHF. The entire variable domain, with the rest obtained from reference TRBV30 and TRBJ1-5, is as follows: SQTIHQWPATLVQPVGSPLSLECTVEGTSNPNLYWYRQAAGRGLQLLFYSVGIGQISSEVPQNLSASRPQDRQFILSSKKLLLSDSGFYLCAWKRDGGNQPQHFGDGTRLSIL.

This clonotype has a count of ten or more. The rearrangement uses TRBV10-3 and TRBJ1-1; D remains unclear. The V gene's germline CDR1 is ENHRY and CDR2 SYGVKD. V lost 0 bases and J 1 base, leaving 3 bases between the germline ends. The CDR3 is made up of 13 amino acids. The CDR3 reads CAISESKNTEAFF. The CDR3, as DNA: TGTGCCATCAGTGAGTCTAAGAACACTGAAGCTTTCTTT.

At least ten counts were recorded for this clonotype. The V gene is TRBV20-1, the J gene TRBJ2-7, with TRBD1 as a possible D gene (5 bases). The CDR3 spans 12 residues. From germline, CDR1 is DFQATT and CDR2 SNEGSKA (reference sequence). The V and J ends lost 4 bases and 3 bases respectively, with 10 bases between them. The CDR3 here is CSAMTANYEQYF. The CDR3 region has the DNA TGCAGTGCTATGACAGCGAACTACGAGCAGTACTTC.

The chain employs TRBV4-2 and TRBJ2-7; 11 bases align to TRBD2. Germline V gives CDR1 LGHNA, CDR2 YNFKEQ. The CDR3 runs to 15 residues. Trimming removed 3 bases from V and 5 bases from J; junction bases left unmatched: 6. The CDR3 here is CASSQLAGGTHEQYF. In DNA, the CDR3 is TGTGCCAGCAGCCAGCTAGCGGGAGGTACCCACGAGCAGTACTTC.

With respect to this clonotype: One base away lies a much larger clone, so this may be a sequencing read error. The chain couples TRBV5-1 to TRBJ2-7; D uncertain. CDR3 length: 11 residues. In germline, CDR1 is SGHRS, CDR2 YFSETQ. The CDR3 sequence: CANSLSNEQYF. For the CDR3, the DNA is TGCGCCAACAGCTTGTCAAACGAGCAGTACTTC.

This clonotype was counted ten times or more. The V and J genes are TRBV28 and TRBJ2-5, with 8 bases matching TRBD1. The trim removed 6 bases at V and 3 bases at J, leaving 6 bases unmatched. Germline CDR1 is MDHEN and CDR2 is SYDVKM. CDR3 length: 14 amino acids. For the CDR3, the DNA is TGTGCCAGCAGGGAGGCAGGGGGCGAAGAGACCCAGTACTTC. This translates into CASREAGGEETQYF.

Many counts were recorded for this clonotype. For the CDR3, the DNA is TGTGCCAGCAGTTCTGGACTAGCGGGATTTAGCGAGACCCAGTACTTC. Translation: CASSSGLAGFSETQYF. The V gene is TRBV11-2, the J gene TRBJ2-5, with 12 bases that match TRBD2. Germline lookup yields CDR1 SGHAT and CDR2 FQNNGV. Trimming at V came to 6 bases and at J to 5 bases, leaving 10 bases not matched to a gene. The CDR3 runs to 16 residues. The whole variable domain, remainder taken from reference TRBV11-2 and TRBJ2-5, is EAGVAQSPRYKIIEKRQSVAFWCNPISGHATLYWYQQILGQGPKLLIQFQNNGVVDDSQLPKDRFSAERLKGVDSTLKIQPAKLEDSAVYLCASSSGLAGFSETQYFGPGTRLLVL.

This clonotype was detected many times. The chain links TRBV4-1 to TRBJ1-2; D might be TRBD1 (5 bases). Deletions cut 0 bases from V and 4 bases from J, with 15 bases between. The germline gives CDR1 MGHRA, CDR2 YSYEKL. This CDR3 has 16 residues. The CDR3 bases are TGCGCCAGCAGCCAAGATAGGGCAGGGCCGGGCTATGGCTACACCTTC. It encodes CASSQDRAGPGYGYTF.

This clonotype was detected many times. The chain uses TRBV20-1 and TRBJ2-7; possible D gene TRBD1, 6 bases. The germline V and J ends were trimmed by 6 bases and 3 bases, with 18 bases remaining between them. The CDR3 is 14 amino acids. CDR1 DFQATT and CDR2 SNEGSKA come from the germline V gene (reference sequence). The CDR3 DNA reads TGCAGTGCAAACCGACAGGATCGAGGCTACGAGCAGTACTTC. Its protein is CSANRQDRGYEQYF.

At least ten counts were recorded for this clonotype. The chain employs TRBV4-2 and TRBJ2-4; maybe TRBD1 (8 bases). This CDR3 contains 16 residues. Germline CDR1 reads LGHNA; CDR2 reads YNFKEQ. V was pared by 0 bases and J by 3 bases, with 12 bases between. CDR3 DNA sequence: TGTGCCAGCAGCCAAGATTACAGGGGGGGCAAAAACATTCAGTACTTC. It codes for CASSQDYRGGKNIQYF.

This rearrangement joins TRBV11-2 to TRBJ1-3, with D hard to call. The CDR3 has 13 residues. V lost 6 bases, J lost 4 bases, and 10 bases lay in between. The germline gives CDR1 SGHAT, CDR2 FQNNGV. In nucleotides, the CDR3 is TGTGCCAGCAGTGAAGCGTCCGGAAACACCATATATTTT. Translating it yields CASSEASGNTIYF.

This clonotype was seen repeatedly, ten times or more. The chain has TRBV7-2 and TRBJ2-7; TRBD1 agrees at 7 bases. The germline V gene has CDR1 SGHTA and CDR2 FQGNSA. CDR3 length: 13 amino acids. V dropped 9 bases and J dropped 5; count of bases not matched to a gene: 10. CDR3 sequence: CASSPDRYHEQYF. Here the CDR3 DNA reads TGTGCCAGTAGCCCGGACAGGTACCACGAGCAGTACTTC.

This clonotype was recorded many times. The rearrangement links TRBV11-2 to TRBJ2-7; weak D call: TRBD1 (6 bases). Trimming took 1 base from V and 5 from J, leaving 12 bases between them. Germline assignment: CDR1 SGHAT and CDR2 FQNNGV. This CDR3 is 14 amino acids long. CDR3 sequence: CASSLGTAANEQYF. The CDR3 DNA reads TGTGCCAGCAGCTTAGGGACAGCGGCAAACGAGCAGTACTTC.

This clonotype has ten or more counts. This sequence joins TRBV5-1 and TRBJ1-5; D is unclear. V lost 0 bases and J lost 0, with 10 bases in between. This CDR3 is 16 amino acids long. Per germline, CDR1 SGHRS and CDR2 YFSETQ. As DNA, the CDR3 is TGCGCCAGCAGCTTGGAACAGACATATAGCAATCAGCCCCAGCATTTT. Its protein product is CASSLEQTYSNQPQHF.

The CDR3 sequence is CASSYSERVSYEQYF. Written as DNA, the CDR3 is TGTGCCAGCAGTTACTCGGAAAGAGTCTCCTACGAGCAGTACTTC. The V and J genes are TRBV6-5 and TRBJ2-7; D is uncertain. This CDR3 is built from 15 residues. Germline V lookup: CDR1 MNHEY, CDR2 SVGAGI. The V end lost 0 bases, the J end lost 0 bases, and 9 bases lay between the germline ends.

This clonotype was seen at least ten times. This chain joins TRBV28 and TRBJ2-5; possibly TRBD2 for D (6 bases). CDR3 length: 15 amino acids. Per germline, CDR1 MDHEN and CDR2 SYDVKM. Trimming pared 3 bases from V and 4 bases from J, leaving 15 bases between. The CDR3 sequence is CASSFRGVGGETQYF. In nucleotides, the CDR3 is TGTGCCAGCAGTTTTCGCGGTGTGGGAGGAGAGACCCAGTACTTC.

This clonotype was seen many times. The V and J genes are TRBV4-2 and TRBJ1-3; perhaps TRBD1 as D (6 bases). This CDR3 is 18 amino acids long. The germline V gene encodes CDR1 LGHNA and CDR2 YNFKEQ. V lost 0 bases and J 0 bases, leaving 15 bases between the germline ends. CDR3 in amino acids: CASSQDPQGGGSGNTIYF. For the CDR3, the DNA is TGTGCCAGCAGCCAAGATCCACAAGGAGGGGGCTCTGGAAACACCATATATTTT.

This clonotype has at least ten counts. V gene TRBV12-3 or TRBV12-4 combines with J gene TRBJ2-2; D might be TRBD2 (5 bases). The CDR3 covers 16 residues. V dropped 0 bases and J dropped 3 bases, with 11 bases sitting between them. The CDR3 sequence: CASSLALTRDTGELFF. The CDR3 coding sequence is TGTGCCAGCAGTTTAGCGCTGACGAGGGACACCGGGGAGCTGTTTTTT.

This chain connects TRBV10-3 to TRBJ2-7; D is unresolved. V was pared by 0 bases and J by 4 bases, with 10 bases between. The CDR3 length is 14 residues. Germline-derived CDR1 and CDR2 are ENHRY and SYGVKD. CDR3 protein: CAISESFRPYEQYF. The DNA for the CDR3 is TGTGCCATCAGTGAGTCTTTCAGGCCATACGAGCAGTACTTC.